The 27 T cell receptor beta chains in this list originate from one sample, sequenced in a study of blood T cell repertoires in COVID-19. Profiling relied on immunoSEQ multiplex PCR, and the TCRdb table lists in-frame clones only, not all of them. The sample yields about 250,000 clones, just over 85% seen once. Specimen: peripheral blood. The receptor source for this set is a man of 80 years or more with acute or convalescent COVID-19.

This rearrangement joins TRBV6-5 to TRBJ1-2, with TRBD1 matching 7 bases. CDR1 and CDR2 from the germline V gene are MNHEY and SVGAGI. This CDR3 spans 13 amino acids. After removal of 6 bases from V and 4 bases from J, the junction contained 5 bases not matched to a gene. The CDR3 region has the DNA TGTGCCAGCAGCACAGGGGATACCTATGGCTACACCTTC. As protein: CASSTGDTYGYTF.

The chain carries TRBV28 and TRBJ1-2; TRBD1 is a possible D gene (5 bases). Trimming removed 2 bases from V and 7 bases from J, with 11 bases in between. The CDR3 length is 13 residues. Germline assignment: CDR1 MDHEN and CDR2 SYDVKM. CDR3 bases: TGTGCCAGCAGTTTAGGACAAACTGGTGGCTACACCTTC. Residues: CASSLGQTGGYTF.

The CDR3 nucleotides read TGTGCCAGCAGCTTAGGGTCAGGGCGCGAGACCCAGTACTTC. Its translation: CASSLGSGRETQYF. This chain joins TRBV7-8 and TRBJ2-5, with a possible D match to TRBD1 (5 bases). CDR3 size: 14 residues. V lost 1 base to trimming and J lost 5 bases, with 11 bases between them. Germline V gene lookup returns CDR1 SGHVS and CDR2 FQNEAQ.

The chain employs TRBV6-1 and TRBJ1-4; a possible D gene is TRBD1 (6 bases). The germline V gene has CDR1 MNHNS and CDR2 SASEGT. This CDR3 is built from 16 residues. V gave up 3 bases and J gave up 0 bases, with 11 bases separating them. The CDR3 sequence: CASSEPGQSTNEKLFF. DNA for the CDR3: TGTGCCAGCAGTGAGCCAGGACAGTCAACTAATGAAAAACTGTTTTTT.

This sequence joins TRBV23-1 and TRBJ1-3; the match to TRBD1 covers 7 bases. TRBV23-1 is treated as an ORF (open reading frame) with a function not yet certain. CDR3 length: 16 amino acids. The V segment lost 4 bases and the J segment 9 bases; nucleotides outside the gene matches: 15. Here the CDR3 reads CASSPSPGGKIGTIYF. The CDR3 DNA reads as TGCGCCAGCAGTCCCTCCCCAGGGGGAAAAATAGGCACCATATATTTT.

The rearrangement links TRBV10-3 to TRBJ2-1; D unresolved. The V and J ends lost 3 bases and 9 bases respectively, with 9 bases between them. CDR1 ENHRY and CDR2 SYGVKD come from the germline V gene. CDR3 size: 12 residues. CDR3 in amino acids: CAISDGGGEQFF. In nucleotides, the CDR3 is TGTGCCATCAGTGATGGCGGCGGTGAGCAGTTCTTC.

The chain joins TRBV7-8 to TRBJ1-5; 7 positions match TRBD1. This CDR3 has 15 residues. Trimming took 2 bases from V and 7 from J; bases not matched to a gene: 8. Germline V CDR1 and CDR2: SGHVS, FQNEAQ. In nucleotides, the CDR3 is TGTGCCAGCAGCTTATCCTCTGAGGGGGCCCAGCCCCAGCATTTT. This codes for CASSLSSEGAQPQHF.

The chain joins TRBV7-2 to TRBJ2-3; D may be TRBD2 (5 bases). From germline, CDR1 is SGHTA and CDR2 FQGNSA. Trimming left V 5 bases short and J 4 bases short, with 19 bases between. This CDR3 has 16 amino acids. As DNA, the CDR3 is TGTGCCAGCAGCCCGAACCGCCTTACTAGTTCAGATACGCAGTATTTT. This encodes CASSPNRLTSSDTQYF.

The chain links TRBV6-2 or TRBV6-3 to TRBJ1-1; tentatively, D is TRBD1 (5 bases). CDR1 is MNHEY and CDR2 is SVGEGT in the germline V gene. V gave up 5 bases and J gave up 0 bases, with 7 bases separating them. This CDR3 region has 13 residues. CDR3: CASSQTVNTEAFF. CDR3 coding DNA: TGTGCCAGCAGTCAGACAGTGAACACTGAAGCTTTCTTT.

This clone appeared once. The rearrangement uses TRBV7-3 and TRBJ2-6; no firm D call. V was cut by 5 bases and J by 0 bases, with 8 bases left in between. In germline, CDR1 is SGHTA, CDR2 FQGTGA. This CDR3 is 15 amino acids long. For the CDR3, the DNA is TGTGCCAGCAGCCCCGGAGTCTCTGGGGCCAACGTCCTGACTTTC. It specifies CASSPGVSGANVLTF.

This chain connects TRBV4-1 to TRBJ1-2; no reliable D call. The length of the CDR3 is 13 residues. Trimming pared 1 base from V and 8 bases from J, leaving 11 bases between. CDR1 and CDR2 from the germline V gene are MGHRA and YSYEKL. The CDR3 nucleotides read TGCGCCAGCAGCCAAGTTTCGGTCGGGGGCTACACCTTC. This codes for CASSQVSVGGYTF.

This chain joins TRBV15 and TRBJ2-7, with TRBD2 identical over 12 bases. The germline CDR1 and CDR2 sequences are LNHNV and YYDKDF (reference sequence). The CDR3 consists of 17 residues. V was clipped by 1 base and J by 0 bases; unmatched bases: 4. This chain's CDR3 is CATSRGLAGASSYEQYF. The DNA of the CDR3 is TGTGCCACCAGCAGAGGACTAGCGGGAGCCTCCTCCTACGAGCAGTACTTC.

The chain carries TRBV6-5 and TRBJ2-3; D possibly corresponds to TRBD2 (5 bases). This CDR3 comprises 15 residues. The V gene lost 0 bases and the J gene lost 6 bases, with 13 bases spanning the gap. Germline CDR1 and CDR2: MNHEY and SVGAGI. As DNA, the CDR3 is TGTGCCAGCAGTTACTCCTATGCCTCGGGGGATACGCAGTATTTT. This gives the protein CASSYSYASGDTQYF.

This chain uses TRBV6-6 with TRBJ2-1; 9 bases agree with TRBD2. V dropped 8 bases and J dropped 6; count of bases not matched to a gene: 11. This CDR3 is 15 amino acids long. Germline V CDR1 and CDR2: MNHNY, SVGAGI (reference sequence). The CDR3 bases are TGTGCCAGCGTAACCCGGACTAGCGACGTCAATGAGCAGTTCTTC. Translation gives CASVTRTSDVNEQFF.

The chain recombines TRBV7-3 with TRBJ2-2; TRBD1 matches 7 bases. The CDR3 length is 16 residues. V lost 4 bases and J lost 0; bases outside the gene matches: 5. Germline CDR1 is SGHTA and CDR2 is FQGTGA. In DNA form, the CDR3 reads TGTGCCAGCAGCTCACAGGGACAGACGAACACCGGGGAGCTGTTTTTT. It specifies CASSSQGQTNTGELFF.

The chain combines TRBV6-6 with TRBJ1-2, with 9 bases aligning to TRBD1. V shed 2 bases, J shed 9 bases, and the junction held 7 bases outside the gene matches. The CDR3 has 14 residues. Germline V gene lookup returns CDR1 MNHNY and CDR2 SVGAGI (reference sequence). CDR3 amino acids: CASSYDRTGASYTF. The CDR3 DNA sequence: TGTGCCAGCAGTTACGATAGGACAGGGGCCAGCTACACCTTC.

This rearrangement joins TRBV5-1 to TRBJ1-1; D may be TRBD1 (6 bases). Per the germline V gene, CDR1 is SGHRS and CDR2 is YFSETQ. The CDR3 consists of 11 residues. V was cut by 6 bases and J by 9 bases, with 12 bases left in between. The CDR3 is CASTDDRKAFF. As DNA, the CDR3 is TGCGCCAGCACGGACGACAGGAAAGCTTTCTTT.

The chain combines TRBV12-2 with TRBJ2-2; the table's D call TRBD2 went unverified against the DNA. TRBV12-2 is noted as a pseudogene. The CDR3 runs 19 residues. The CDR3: CASRLYPTRKARGTGELFF. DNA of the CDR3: TGTGCAAGTCGCTTATATCCCACTCGCAAGGCCCGGGGCACCGGGGAGCTGTTTTTT.

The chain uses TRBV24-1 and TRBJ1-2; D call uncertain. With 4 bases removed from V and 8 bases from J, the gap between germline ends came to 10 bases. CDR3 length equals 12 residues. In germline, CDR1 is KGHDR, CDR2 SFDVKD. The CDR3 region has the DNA TGTGCCACCAGTGAGCGCTCGGGGGGCTACACCTTC. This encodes CATSERSGGYTF.

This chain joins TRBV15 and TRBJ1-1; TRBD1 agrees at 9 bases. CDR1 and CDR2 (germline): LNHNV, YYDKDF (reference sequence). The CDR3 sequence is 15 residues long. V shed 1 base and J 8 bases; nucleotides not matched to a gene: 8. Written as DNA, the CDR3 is TGTGCCACCAGCAGAGTTACAACAGGGGGCTCCGAAGCTTTCTTT. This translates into CATSRVTTGGSEAFF.

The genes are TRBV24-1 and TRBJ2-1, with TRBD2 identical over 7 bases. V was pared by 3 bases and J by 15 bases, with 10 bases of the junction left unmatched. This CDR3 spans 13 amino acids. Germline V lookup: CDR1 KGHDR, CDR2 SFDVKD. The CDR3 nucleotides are TGTGCCACCAGTGATCTGAACCGGGGGGATTTGTTCTTC. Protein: CATSDLNRGDLFF.

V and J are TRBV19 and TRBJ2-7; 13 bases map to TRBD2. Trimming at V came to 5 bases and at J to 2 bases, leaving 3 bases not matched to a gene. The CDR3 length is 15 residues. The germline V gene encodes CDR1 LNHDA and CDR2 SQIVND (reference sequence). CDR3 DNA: TGTGCCAGTAGTTCCGGGACTAGCGGGGCCTACGAGCAGTACTTC. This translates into CASSSGTSGAYEQYF.

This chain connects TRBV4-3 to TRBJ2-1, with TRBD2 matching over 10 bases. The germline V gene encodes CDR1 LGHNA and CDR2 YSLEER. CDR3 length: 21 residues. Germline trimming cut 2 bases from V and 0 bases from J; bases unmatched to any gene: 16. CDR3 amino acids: CASSQFSDPSGRYLSYNEQFF. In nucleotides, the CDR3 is TGCGCCAGCAGCCAATTTTCTGATCCTAGCGGGAGATACCTCTCCTACAATGAGCAGTTCTTC.

The CDR3 loop reads CASSRQLPPTDTQYF. The CDR3 DNA reads as TGTGCCAGCAGCAGGCAACTCCCCCCCACAGATACGCAGTATTTT. This chain uses TRBV6-6 with TRBJ2-3, with unresolved D. Trimming removed 6 bases from V and 2 bases from J, with 15 bases in between. The CDR3 sequence is 15 residues long. Germline values: CDR1 MNHNY, CDR2 SVGAGI (reference sequence).

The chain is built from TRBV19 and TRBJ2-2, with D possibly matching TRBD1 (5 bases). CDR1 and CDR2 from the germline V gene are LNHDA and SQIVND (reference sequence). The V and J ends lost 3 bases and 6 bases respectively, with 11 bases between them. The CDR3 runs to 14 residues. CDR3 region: CASSMQGLPGELFF. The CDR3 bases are TGTGCCAGTAGTATGCAGGGCTTGCCCGGGGAGCTGTTTTTT.

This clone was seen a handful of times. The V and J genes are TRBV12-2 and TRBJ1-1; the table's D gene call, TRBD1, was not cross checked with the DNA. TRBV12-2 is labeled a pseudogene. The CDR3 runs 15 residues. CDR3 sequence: CASRLFPDRSTEAFF. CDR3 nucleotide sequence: TGTGCAAGTCGCTTATTTCCCGACAGGAGTACTGAAGCTTTCTTT.

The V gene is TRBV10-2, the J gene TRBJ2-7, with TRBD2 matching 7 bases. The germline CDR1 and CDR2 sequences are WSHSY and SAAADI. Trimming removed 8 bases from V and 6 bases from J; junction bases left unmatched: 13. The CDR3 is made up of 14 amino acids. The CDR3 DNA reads TGCGCCAGCCGATCCCCCAGGGAGGGTCTCGAGCAGTACTTC. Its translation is CASRSPREGLEQYF.